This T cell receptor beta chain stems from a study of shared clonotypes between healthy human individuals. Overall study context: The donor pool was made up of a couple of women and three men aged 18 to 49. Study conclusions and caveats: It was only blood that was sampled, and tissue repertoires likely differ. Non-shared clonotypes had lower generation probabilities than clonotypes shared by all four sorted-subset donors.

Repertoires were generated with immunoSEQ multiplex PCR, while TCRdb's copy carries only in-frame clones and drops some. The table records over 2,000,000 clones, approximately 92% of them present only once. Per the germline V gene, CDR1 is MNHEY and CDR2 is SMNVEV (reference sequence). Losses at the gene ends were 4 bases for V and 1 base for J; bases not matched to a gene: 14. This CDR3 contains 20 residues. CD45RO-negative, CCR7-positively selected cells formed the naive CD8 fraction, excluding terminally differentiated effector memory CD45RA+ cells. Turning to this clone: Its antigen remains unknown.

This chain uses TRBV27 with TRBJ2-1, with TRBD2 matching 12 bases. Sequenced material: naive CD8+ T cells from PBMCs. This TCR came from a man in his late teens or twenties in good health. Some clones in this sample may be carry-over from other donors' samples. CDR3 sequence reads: CASSSFRRLAGEASYNEQFF. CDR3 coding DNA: TGTGCCAGCAGTTCGTTCCGTAGACTAGCGGGAGAGGCATCCTACAATGAGCAGTTCTTC.